One sample yielded the 4 T cell receptor beta chains listed below, sequenced in a study of blood T cell repertoires in COVID-19. The assay was immunoSEQ multiplex PCR, and TCRdb's table has in-frame clones only and misses some. There are 160,000 or so clones in the sample; around nine tenths occur only once, and about 9.3% lies in the top ten. The sequencing sample was made of peripheral blood. The receptors shown here come from a woman in her 70s with COVID-19, enrolled during active disease.

The chain combines TRBV5-5 with TRBJ1-1; tentatively, D is TRBD1 (6 bases). V was shortened by 4 bases and J by 1 base, with 17 bases between the two germline ends. The CDR3 has 16 residues. Germline lookup yields CDR1 SGHKS and CDR2 YYEKEE (reference sequence). The CDR3 spells CASSPTGQGSNTEAFF. The CDR3 region has the DNA TGTGCCAGCAGCCCCACGGGACAAGGGTCGAACACTGAAGCTTTCTTT. The full variable domain, rest sourced from reference TRBV5-5 and TRBJ1-1, is DAGVTQSPTHLIKTRGQQVTLRCSPISGHKSVSWYQQVLGQGPQFIFQYYEKEERGRGNFPDRFSARQFPNYSSELNVNALLLGDSALYLCASSPTGQGSNTEAFFGQGTRLTVV.

V gene TRBV29-1 combines with J gene TRBJ2-3; 9 bases match TRBD1. Germline V gene data show CDR1 as SQVTM and CDR2 as ANQGSEA. V gave up 6 bases and J gave up 2 bases; unmatched junction bases: 3. The CDR3 has 13 amino acids. CDR3: CSVDRGATDTQYF. CDR3 bases: TGCAGCGTCGACAGGGGGGCCACAGATACGCAGTATTTT.

This chain connects TRBV24-1 to TRBJ2-7; 8 nucleotides match TRBD1. Germline V lookup: CDR1 KGHDR, CDR2 SFDVKD. V lost 3 bases, J lost 3 bases, and 6 bases stayed unmatched. The CDR3 is 15 amino acids. The CDR3 DNA follows: TGTGCCACCAGTGATCCCTCAGGGGGCCACTACGAGCAGTACTTC. Protein sequence: CATSDPSGGHYEQYF.

The gene calls are TRBV7-9 and TRBJ2-2, with a tentative D call TRBD2 (6 bases). The V gene lost 5 bases and the J gene lost 0 bases, with 10 bases spanning the gap. From germline, CDR1 is SEHNR and CDR2 FQNEAQ (reference sequence). This CDR3 contains 15 residues. DNA for the CDR3: TGTGCCAGCAGCCGGGGACTTCCGAACACCGGGGAGCTGTTTTTT. Amino acid sequence: CASSRGLPNTGELFF.